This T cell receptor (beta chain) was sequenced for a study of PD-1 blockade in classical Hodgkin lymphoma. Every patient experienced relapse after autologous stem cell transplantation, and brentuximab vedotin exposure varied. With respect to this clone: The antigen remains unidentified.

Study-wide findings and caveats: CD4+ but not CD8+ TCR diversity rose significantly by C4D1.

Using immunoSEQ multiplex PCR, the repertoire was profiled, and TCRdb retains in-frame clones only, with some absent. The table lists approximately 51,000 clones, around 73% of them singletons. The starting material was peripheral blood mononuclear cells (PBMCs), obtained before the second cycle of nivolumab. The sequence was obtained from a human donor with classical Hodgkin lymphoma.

The CDR3 DNA reads as TGTGCCATCAGTGACGGGGGTTGGCAGCCCCAGCATTTT. Translated: CAISDGGWQPQHF. The rearrangement uses TRBV10-3 and TRBJ1-5; tentative D call: TRBD1 (5 bases). CDR3 size: 13 residues. Germline V gene lookup returns CDR1 ENHRY and CDR2 SYGVKD. The V gene lost 3 bases and the J gene lost 7 bases, with 10 bases spanning the gap.